The rows below give T cell receptor beta chains drawn from one sample of a study of cytomegalovirus exposure and HLA in healthy donors. Some clones are missing from TCRdb's copy, which holds only in-frame ones; the method was immunoSEQ multiplex PCR. The table lists around 140,000 clones, 78% of them singletons, with around 6.6% in the top ten. Sequencing input: PBMCs. These receptor sequences come from a woman in her thirties or forties in good health and CMV-seropositive. CDR3s include the opening cysteine and the closing phenylalanine or tryptophan. The D gene is left open where the match is weak. Clone size is stated in some rows and not others, as once, few, many or a class when expanded.

V	size	D	J	DNA	CDR3
TRBV28	NA	NA	TRBJ1-5	TGTGCCAGCAGTTTAGTAGCTAATCCGGGGCAGCCCCAGCATTTT	CASSLVANPGQPQHF
TRBV2	NA	NA	TRBJ1-1	TGTGCCAGGTCCGGGGGGTACACTGAAGCTTTCTTT	CARSGGYTEAFF
TRBV19	NA	TRBD2	TRBJ2-3	TGTGCCAGTAGTCCCCCTTATTGGGGGGAGGGCCATAAAGATACGCAGTATTTT	CASSPPYWGEGHKDTQYF
TRBV5-1	NA	NA	TRBJ2-3	TGCGCCAGCAGCTTGGGCAGGGCCACAGATACGCAGTATTTT	CASSLGRATDTQYF
TRBV5-1	NA	NA	TRBJ2-3	TGCGCCAGCAGCTGGGCGGGACTTCCCACAGATACGCAGTATTTT	CASSWAGLPTDTQYF
TRBV5-4	NA	NA	TRBJ2-3	TGTGCCAGCAGCTTGGCGGGCAGGGTCACAGATACGCAGTATTTT	CASSLAGRVTDTQYF
TRBV27	once	TRBD1	TRBJ1-5	TGTGCCAGCAGTTTAGTGGCAGGGGGTCAGCCCCAGCATTTT	CASSLVAGGQPQHF
TRBV18	NA	TRBD2	TRBJ2-3	TGTGCCAGCTCACCACTGCGGGAGCGCACAGATACGCAGTATTTT	CASSPLRERTDTQYF
TRBV5-1	NA	TRBD2	TRBJ2-3	TGCGCCAGCAGCTTACCTAGCGGGAGTGCAGATACGCAGTATTTT	CASSLPSGSADTQYF
TRBV29-1	NA	NA	TRBJ1-1	TGCAGCTCCTCCCAGTGGGGGGCTGAAGCTTTCTTT	CSSSQWGAEAFF
TRBV5-1	few	NA	TRBJ1-1	TGCGCCAGCAGCTTGGAGGGAGTGAACACTGAAGCTTTCTTT	CASSLEGVNTEAFF
TRBV5-6	NA	TRBD1	TRBJ2-7	TGTGCCAGCAGCTTGGCCCCGGGACAGGATCCCTACGAGCAGTACTTC	CASSLAPGQDPYEQYF
TRBV6-6	NA	TRBD2	TRBJ2-1	TGTGCCAGCAGTTACTCGACTAGCAACTACAATGAGCAGTTCTTC	CASSYSTSNYNEQFF
TRBV6-6	NA	NA	TRBJ1-1	TGTGCCAGTCTAGCTTTGGAGAACACTGAAGCTTTCTTT	CASLALENTEAFF
TRBV28	NA	NA	TRBJ1-4	TGTGCCAGCACCCCGGCAGGGAGGGAAAAACTGTTTTTT	CASTPAGREKLFF
TRBV6-5	NA	NA	TRBJ2-4	TGTGCCAGCAGTTTGCAGGGGTTGGGGAAAAACATTCAGTACTTC	CASSLQGLGKNIQYF
TRBV9	NA	TRBD2	TRBJ2-3	TGTGCCAGCAGTAAAACCATCCGGGACTATCGCACAGATACGCAGTATTTT	CASSKTIRDYRTDTQYF
TRBV4-1	NA	TRBD2	TRBJ2-5	TGCGCCAGCAGCCATGGACTAGCGGACCAAGAGACCCAGTACTTC	CASSHGLADQETQYF
TRBV6-5	NA	NA	TRBJ2-7	TGTGCCAGCAGCCCCCGGGGGAGAACCGCCTACGAGCAGTACTTC	CASSPRGRTAYEQYF
TRBV9	NA	NA	TRBJ2-3	TGTGCCAGCAGCGTAGTCCGGACAGATACGCAGTATTTT	CASSVVRTDTQYF
TRBV5-5	NA	NA	TRBJ2-7	TGTGCCAGCAGCTTTGCCACTGGCGGGCTCGGCGGCTACGAGCAGTACTTC	CASSFATGGLGGYEQYF
TRBV6-1	NA	TRBD2	TRBJ2-3	TGTGCCAGCAGTGAAGCCCCGACTAGCGGGAGCGCAGATACGCAGTATTTT	CASSEAPTSGSADTQYF
TRBV27	NA	NA	TRBJ2-3	TGTGCCAGCCTAAAAGATACGCAGTATTTT	CASLKDTQYF
TRBV2	NA	TRBD2	TRBJ2-3	TGTGCCAGCATGGGCGGGACTACCGTAGGTTTT	CASMGGTTVGF
TRBV14	NA	NA	TRBJ1-2	TGTGCCAGCAGCCAAGATCCTGGGGAGCTTAAGCGCTACACCTTC	CASSQDPGELKRYTF
TRBV6-5	few	TRBD2	TRBJ2-7	TGTGCCAGCAGTTACTTGGGGGAGGGAAGCTCCTACGAGCAGTACTTC	CASSYLGEGSSYEQYF
TRBV7-3	few	NA	TRBJ2-5	TGTGCCAGCAGCCCAGGAGCGGGAGAGACCCAGTACTTC	CASSPGAGETQYF
TRBV4-2	NA	NA	TRBJ2-1	TGTGCCAGCAGCCAATTTAAGGGAGGCCCTTACAATGAGCAGTTCTTC	CASSQFKGGPYNEQFF
TRBV5-1	once	TRBD1	TRBJ2-2	TGCGCCAGCAGCCTACCGACAGGGACCGGGGAGCTGTTTTTT	CASSLPTGTGELFF
TRBV11-1	NA	NA	TRBJ2-7	TGTGCCAGCAGCTCGCGAGAGGGGGGGGTTTTGGAGCAGTACTTC	CASSSREGGVLEQYF
TRBV27	NA	NA	TRBJ2-1	TGTGCCAGCAGTTTAGAGCGGCGGGACAATGAGCAGTTCTTC	CASSLERRDNEQFF
TRBV25-1	few	TRBD1	TRBJ1-2	TGTGCCAGCAGTGACCCCGGGACAGCGGATGGCTACACCTTC	CASSDPGTADGYTF
TRBV5-1	NA	TRBD2	TRBJ2-1	TGCGCCAGCAGCATCCCAAGCGGGACTAGCGGTTCCAGCTCCTACAATGAGCAGTTCTTC	CASSIPSGTSGSSSYNEQFF
TRBV28	NA	NA	TRBJ2-3	TGTGCCAGCCGCGGCAGGGGCACAGATACGCAGTATTTT	CASRGRGTDTQYF
TRBV9	NA	TRBD1	TRBJ2-7	TGTGCCAGCAGCACAGACAGGGGCTCCGAGCAGTACTTC	CASSTDRGSEQYF
TRBV5-1	NA	TRBD1	TRBJ2-2	TGCGTCAGCAGCTTGGGGGACAGAGGATTTGACACCGGGGAGCTGTTTTTT	CVSSLGDRGFDTGELFF
TRBV7-2	NA	TRBD2	TRBJ2-1	TGTGCCAGCAGCTTTAGCGGGAGGGACAATGAGCAGTTCTTC	CASSFSGRDNEQFF
TRBV5-1	NA	TRBD2	TRBJ2-7	TGCGCCAGCAGCTTTTCAGCGGGAGGGCCCTACGAGCAGTACTTC	CASSFSAGGPYEQYF
TRBV5-1	few	TRBD1	TRBJ2-7	TGCGCCAGCAGCACTGAGACAGGGCCCTACGAGCAGTACTTC	CASSTETGPYEQYF
TRBV6-4	NA	NA	TRBJ2-7	TGTGCCCTGATGGGGGGACCCGCCTGGATGAACTTC	CALMGGPAWMNF
TRBV5-4	NA	TRBD1	TRBJ1-1	TGTGCCAGCAGACCCCAATCCGGGACAGATCCCTTGGGGGCTTTCTTT	CASRPQSGTDPLGAFF
TRBV14	NA	NA	TRBJ1-4	TGTGCCAGCAGCCAGTACAGGGTTGGGCAAGCTAATGAAAAACTGTTTTTT	CASSQYRVGQANEKLFF
TRBV7-9	NA	TRBD2	TRBJ2-5	TGTGCCAGCAGCACGGGACTAGCCCAAGAGACCCAGTACTTC	CASSTGLAQETQYF
TRBV11-2	NA	TRBD2	TRBJ2-3	TGTGCCAGCAGCTCAGTAGCGGGTAGCACAGATACGCAGTATTTT	CASSSVAGSTDTQYF
TRBV6-1	once	TRBD2	TRBJ2-3	TGTGCCAGCACCCGACTAGCGGGAGAAACAGATACGCAGTATTTT	CASTRLAGETDTQYF
TRBV18	once	NA	TRBJ1-1	TGTGCCAGCTCACCACCGACAGAGAGGGAAGCTTTCTTT	CASSPPTEREAFF
TRBV5-8	NA	NA	TRBJ2-1	TGTGCCAGCGGGGAGTTGAGCTCCTACAATGAGCAGTTCTTC	CASGELSSYNEQFF
TRBV7-3	NA	NA	TRBJ2-5	TGTGCCAGCAGCTTGACAGGGAGGCAAGAGACCCAGTACTTC	CASSLTGRQETQYF
TRBV19	NA	NA	TRBJ2-3	TGTGCCAGTAGTTTTACGGGAGCGGCAGATACGCAGTATTTT	CASSFTGAADTQYF
TRBV6-5	few	NA	TRBJ2-6	TGTGCCAGCAGTACGACAGCCTCTGGGGCCAACGTCCTGACTTTC	CASSTTASGANVLTF
TRBV11-3	few	TRBD2	TRBJ2-7	TGTGCCAGCAGCTTAGAACGGTTAGGACTAGCGGGGACCTACGAGCAGTACTTC	CASSLERLGLAGTYEQYF
TRBV5-6	NA	NA	TRBJ2-6	TGTGCCAGCGGCTTGGTTTCAGGGCTGGTCTCTGGGGCCAACGTCCTGACTTTC	CASGLVSGLVSGANVLTF
TRBV6-1	NA	TRBD1	TRBJ2-7	TGTGCCAGCAGTTTAGGGGGCTTTTACGAGCAGTACTTC	CASSLGGFYEQYF
TRBV6-5	NA	NA	TRBJ2-7	TGTGCCAGCAGTTATCAAGCTTTATCCTACGAGCAGTACTTC	CASSYQALSYEQYF